This TCR beta chain stems from a study of blood T cell repertoires in COVID-19. Study information: Samples taken during acute and convalescent COVID-19 were collected in the United States, Italy and Spain. From T cells, B-cell-depleted T cells, or PBMCs came the material, which was cDNA or gDNA.

This clone has more than one count but fewer than ten. Clinical history reported by participants formed the basis on which cohorts were assigned. Per the authors' pipeline: How many nucleated cells were present was estimated from reference gene primer amplification. Produced via immunoSEQ multiplex PCR; TCRdb's table is partial and in-frame only. V and J calls and clone size are given by that table; D and trimming were obtained from the DNA. The sample consists of more than 300,000 clones, around 87% of them appearing once. This TCR came from a man aged 35 to 55 in a cohort exposed to, infected with or recovered from COVID-19 (not recorded which). The sequencing input was PBMCs or T cells enriched from blood (not recorded which).

This CDR3 reads CASSLASGRDYGYTF. In DNA form, the CDR3 reads TGTGCCAGCAGCCTTGCCTCGGGGAGAGACTATGGCTACACCTTC. V gene TRBV6-5 combines with J gene TRBJ1-2, with no clear D. Trimming removed 6 bases from V and 3 bases from J, with 17 bases in between. The CDR3 runs 15 residues. The germline V gene encodes CDR1 MNHEY and CDR2 SVGAGI.